A selection of T cell receptor beta chains follows, all from one sample in a study of read filtering for tumor transcriptome and immune sequencing. TCRdb called the reads again in MiXCR, with one record for every CDR3 protein. This table holds about 86,000 distinct CDR3 sequences, approximately 13% found once. Sequencing used a population of CD138-negative cells sorted from bone marrow. These receptors all stem from a donor at least 40 years old with multiple myeloma. The CDR3 runs from the conserved cysteine through the conserved F or W. D genes are given only for firm matches. Clone size appears in some rows only: once, few, many, or a class for an expanded clone.

d_call j_call clone_size v_call cdr3_nt cdr3_aa
TRBD2 TRBJ2-5 - TRBV5-1 TGCGCCAGCAGCTTACCAAATCTAGCGGGAGGAGGAGAGACCCAGTACTTC CASSLPNLAGGGETQYF
- TRBJ1-1 many TRBV4-1 TGCGCCAGCAGCCAAGCATACACAGGCGGAACTGAAGCTTTCTTT CASSQAYTGGTEAFF
TRBD1 TRBJ2-3 - TRBV5-1 TGCGCCAGCCGCAGGACAGGGGACGGAGGTACGCAGTATTTT CASRRTGDGGTQYF
TRBD2 TRBJ2-3 few TRBV14 TGTGCCAGCAGCTACCGGACTAGCCGGCCAGATACGCAGTATTTT CASSYRTSRPDTQYF
TRBD1 TRBJ1-2 many TRBV5-4 TGTGCCAGCAGACCTGGACAGGGTATGAACTATGGCTACACCTTC CASRPGQGMNYGYTF
TRBD2 TRBJ2-1 few TRBV5-6 TGTGCCAGCAGCTCCGGACTAGCCGGTTACAATGAGCAGTTCTTC CASSSGLAGYNEQFF
TRBD2 TRBJ2-1 few TRBV4-2 TGTGCCAGCAGCCAAGAAGCGGGAAGGACCAATGAGCAGTTCTTC CASSQEAGRTNEQFF
- TRBJ2-7 many TRBV29-1 TGCAGCGTTGTCCCCGAAACCGAATACGAGCAGTACTTC CSVVPETEYEQYF
TRBD1 TRBJ2-7 many TRBV20-1 TGCAGTGCTAGAGATGGACAGGCGCTCGAGCAGTACTTC CSARDGQALEQYF
TRBD2 TRBJ2-5 - TRBV10-3 TGTGCCATCAGTGCACTAGCGGGAGATGGGGAGACCCAGTACTTC CAISALAGDGETQYF
- TRBJ2-5 once TRBV19 TGTGCCAGTAGTCCGGGCCATGGGGCGGAGACCCAGTACTTC CASSPGHGAETQYF
- TRBJ2-2 few TRBV5-6 TGTGCCAGCAGCCAGGGTGCCGGGGAGCTGTTTTTT CASSQGAGELFF
TRBD2 TRBJ2-5 many TRBV5-1 TGCGCCAGCAGCTTCGGGGGGGGTTACGAAGAGACCCAGTACTTC CASSFGGGYEETQYF
- TRBJ2-3 many TRBV27 TGTGCCAGCAGTTATGGGGGCCCTCGGACAGATACGCAGTATTTT CASSYGGPRTDTQYF
- TRBJ1-2 many TRBV28 TGTGCCAGCACCACCGGACAGAACTATGGCTACACCTTC CASTTGQNYGYTF
TRBD1 TRBJ1-1 - TRBV4-1 TGCGCCAGCAGCCAAGAGTACAGGGGGCACGGAGCTTTCTTT CASSQEYRGHGAFF
- TRBJ1-5 many TRBV5-1 TGCGCCAGCAGCCCAGAGGGGACGGGGCAGCCCCAGCATTTT CASSPEGTGQPQHF
TRBD2 TRBJ2-3 - TRBV2 TGTGCCAGCAGACTAGCGGGAGGAAGAGATACGCAGTATTTT CASRLAGGRDTQYF
- TRBJ2-5 many TRBV5-1 TGCGCCAGCAGCTTGAACCAAGGGACCCAGTACTTC CASSLNQGTQYF
- TRBJ2-5 - TRBV6-6 TGTGCCAGCAGTTACTCGGCAGGTGGAGAGACCCAGTACTTC CASSYSAGGETQYF
- TRBJ2-6 many TRBV29-1 TGCAGCGTTATGCTAGCGGGGGCCAACGTCCTGACTTTC CSVMLAGANVLTF
- TRBJ1-5 many TRBV20-1 TGCAGTGCTCTCGGACAGCCCAATCAGCCCCAGCATTTT CSALGQPNQPQHF
TRBD2 TRBJ2-1 many TRBV29-1 TGCAGCGCTGTTAGCGGGATGAACTCCGGGGATGAGCAGTTCTTC CSAVSGMNSGDEQFF
- TRBJ1-2 many TRBV6-1 TGTGCCAGCAGTGAGCTGGCAGGGGACTATGGCTACACCTTC CASSELAGDYGYTF
TRBD2 TRBJ2-5 - TRBV27 TGTGCCAGCACTCGCGATAGGGCGGGAGAGGAGACCCAGTACTTC CASTRDRAGEETQYF
- TRBJ2-6 many TRBV5-6 TGTGCCAGCAGCCTTCTAGGGGACGCCGCAGTCTCTGGGGCCAACGTCCTGACTTTC CASSLLGDAAVSGANVLTF
TRBD1 TRBJ2-5 many TRBV6-5 TGTGCCAGCGGACAGGGGACGCGGGAGACCCAGTACTTC CASGQGTRETQYF
- TRBJ2-2 many TRBV2 TGTGCCAGCAGTGCCGTGGAGGCCGGGGAGCTGTTTTTT CASSAVEAGELFF
TRBD2 TRBJ2-1 many TRBV11-1 TGTGCCAGCAGCTTTCGACTAGCGGGAGGAAGTGAGCAGTTCTTC CASSFRLAGGSEQFF
- TRBJ2-4 - TRBV3-1 TGTGCCAGCAGCCAAGCAAACATTCAGTACTTC CASSQANIQYF
- TRBJ2-7 many TRBV12-3/TRBV12-4 TGTGCCAGCAGTTTACCCGGGTCCAGATCCTACGAGCAGTACTTC CASSLPGSRSYEQYF
- TRBJ1-2 many TRBV20-1 TGCAGTGCCACCGTACCCAGGGGCAAAGCTAACTATGGCTACACCTTC CSATVPRGKANYGYTF
- TRBJ1-1 many TRBV20-1 TGCAGTGCTAGCCCCCGGCCAGGGCGCCGTGGGGCTGAAGCTTTCTTT CSASPRPGRRGAEAFF
- TRBJ1-2 many TRBV30 TGTGCCTGGAGTGTAGGAGGGTTTGGCTACACCTTC CAWSVGGFGYTF
- TRBJ2-7 many TRBV20-1 TGCAGTGCTAGCCCAGGAGGCGTGGGCGAGCAGTACTTC CSASPGGVGEQYF
- TRBJ1-4 - TRBV5-1 TGCGCCAGCAGCCCCGGGACCGAGAATGAAAAACTGTTTTTT CASSPGTENEKLFF
TRBD2 TRBJ2-1 many TRBV11-2 TGTGCCAGCAGCTTAACTAGCGGGAGGATATATGAGCAGTTCTTC CASSLTSGRIYEQFF
TRBD2 TRBJ2-5 many TRBV20-1 TGCAGTGCTCGTCCCGGACTAGCGGCAGAGACCCAGTACTTC CSARPGLAAETQYF
- TRBJ2-1 few TRBV28 TGTGCCAGCAGTTCCAGGAATGAGCAGTTCTTC CASSSRNEQFF
- TRBJ2-1 - TRBV9 TGTGCCAGCAGCGCAGGTGGTAGCGGCAGGAATGAGCAGTTCTTC CASSAGGSGRNEQFF
TRBD2 TRBJ2-1 many TRBV12-3/TRBV12-4 TGTGCCAGCAGTTTGCTTAGCGGGAGTACCTACAATGAGCAGTTCTTC CASSLLSGSTYNEQFF
- TRBJ2-1 many TRBV21-1 TGTGCCAGCAGCAGGGGGACTAGCGGGAGAGGGGGCCGCAGTGAGCAGTTCTTC CASSRGTSGRGGRSEQFF
- TRBJ2-3 many TRBV6-1 TGTGCCAGCAGTGAAGGGACAGCCAACACAGATACGCAGTATTTT CASSEGTANTDTQYF
TRBD2 TRBJ2-1 many TRBV2 TGTGCCAGCAGCTCCAACTTAGCGGGCGGCTCCTACAATGAGCAGTTCTTC CASSSNLAGGSYNEQFF
- TRBJ1-1 many TRBV20-1 TGCAGTGCACGGCCGATCAGGGGTACCACTGAAGCTTTCTTT CSARPIRGTTEAFF
TRBD1 TRBJ2-2 few TRBV11-3 TGTGCCAGCAGCTTAGCCGGGACAGATCACACCGGGGAGCTGTTTTTT CASSLAGTDHTGELFF
TRBD1 TRBJ2-2 many TRBV28 TGTGCCAGCAGGATGACAGGGACGAACACCGGGGAGCTGTTTTTT CASRMTGTNTGELFF
TRBD1 TRBJ1-5 many TRBV10-3 TGTGCCATCAGTGAGTCGTGGGGCAGGGGGGACAATCAGCCCCAGCATTTT CAISESWGRGDNQPQHF
TRBD2 TRBJ2-1 few TRBV18 TGTGCCAGCTCACCTTCTAGCGGGAGCAGTGAGCAGTTCTTC CASSPSSGSSEQFF
- TRBJ2-1 many TRBV2 TGTGCCAGCAGTGATGAGGGTCGCTCCTACAATGAGCAGTTCTTC CASSDEGRSYNEQFF
TRBD1 TRBJ2-7 many TRBV12-3/TRBV12-4 TGTGCCAGCACCCTACACAGATCCGGGACAGGGGGCTACGAGCAGTACTTC CASTLHRSGTGGYEQYF
TRBD2 TRBJ2-3 many TRBV20-1 TGCAGTGTTCCGACTAGCATCACAGATACGCAGTATTTT CSVPTSITDTQYF
- TRBJ2-1 many TRBV15 TGTGCCACCAGCAGAGATAAAGCGGAGTACAATGAGCAGTTCTTC CATSRDKAEYNEQFF
TRBD2 TRBJ2-1 many TRBV2 TGTGCCAGCAGTGAGTGGGCGGGAGTCGTATACAATGAGCAGTTCTTC CASSEWAGVVYNEQFF
- TRBJ1-1 many TRBV5-5 TGTGCCAGCAGCTCGACCCCGGGCACTGAAGCTTTCTTT CASSSTPGTEAFF
- TRBJ2-1 many TRBV30 TGTGCCTGGAGTGTCTATGGGGGGAATGAGCAGTTCTTC CAWSVYGGNEQFF